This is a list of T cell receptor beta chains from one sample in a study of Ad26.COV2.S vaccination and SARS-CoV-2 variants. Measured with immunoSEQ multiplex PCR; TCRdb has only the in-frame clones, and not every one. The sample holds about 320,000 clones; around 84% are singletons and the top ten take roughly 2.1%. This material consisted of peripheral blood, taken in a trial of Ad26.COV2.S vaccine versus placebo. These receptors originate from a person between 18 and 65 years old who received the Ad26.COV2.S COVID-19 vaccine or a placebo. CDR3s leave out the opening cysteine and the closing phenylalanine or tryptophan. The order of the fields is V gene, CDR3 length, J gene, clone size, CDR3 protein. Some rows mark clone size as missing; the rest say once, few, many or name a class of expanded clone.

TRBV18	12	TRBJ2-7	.	ASSPPAGSYEQY
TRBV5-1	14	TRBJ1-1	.	ASRFRQGAPNTEAF
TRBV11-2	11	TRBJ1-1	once	ASSLGRNTEAF
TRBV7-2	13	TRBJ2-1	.	ASSPLGGGNNEQF
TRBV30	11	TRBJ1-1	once	AWNSDTNTEAF
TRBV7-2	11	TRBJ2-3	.	ASSLTSWDTQY
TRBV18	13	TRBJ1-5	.	ASSSTQVSNQPQH
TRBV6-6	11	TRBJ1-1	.	ASSYGARAEAF
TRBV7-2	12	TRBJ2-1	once	ASSFSGGVSEQF
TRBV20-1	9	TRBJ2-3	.	SARDRDTQY
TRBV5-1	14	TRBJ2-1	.	ASSQSGGASYNEQF
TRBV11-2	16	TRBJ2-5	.	ASSFGGLAGGFQETQY
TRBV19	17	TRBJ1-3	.	ASSIRGPPGQSSGNTIY
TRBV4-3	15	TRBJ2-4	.	ASSQDTQVARRGIQY
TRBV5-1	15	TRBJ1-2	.	ASSLKGSYSFNYGYT
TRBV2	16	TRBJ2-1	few	ASRGASGRQTGYNEQF
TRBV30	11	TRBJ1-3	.	AWSVLSGNTIY
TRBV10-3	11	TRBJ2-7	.	AISEDSTYEQY
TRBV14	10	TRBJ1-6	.	ASSPRGSPLH
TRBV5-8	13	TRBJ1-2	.	ASSPSGGPVRGYT
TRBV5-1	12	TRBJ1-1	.	ASSYAGLNTEAF
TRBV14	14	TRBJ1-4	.	ASSPLLQARNEKLF
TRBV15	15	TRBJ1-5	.	ATSSGTGAASGQPQH
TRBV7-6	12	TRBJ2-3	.	ASSLDPGTDTQY
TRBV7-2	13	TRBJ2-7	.	ASSLGGTGAYEQY